The source of this TCR beta chain is a study of STAT5B mutations in CD4+ large granular lymphocyte leukemia. Clones were read by immunoSEQ multiplex PCR, and TCRdb kept only the in-frame ones, dropping some. This sample yields fewer than 30,000 clones, of which 78% are seen a single time; about 1.1% belongs to the top ten. The sequencing input was CD4+ T cells from blood buffy coats. The source of this sequence is a human donor in good health.

The CDR3 is CASSLSGGANVLTF. The DNA for the CDR3 is TGTGCCAGCAGCCTCTCGGGAGGGGCCAACGTCCTGACTTTC. The chain links TRBV11-2 to TRBJ2-6; D is perhaps TRBD2 (5 bases). From germline, CDR1 is SGHAT and CDR2 FQNNGV. CDR3 length: 14 residues. V lost 5 bases, J lost 4 bases, and 9 bases lay in between.